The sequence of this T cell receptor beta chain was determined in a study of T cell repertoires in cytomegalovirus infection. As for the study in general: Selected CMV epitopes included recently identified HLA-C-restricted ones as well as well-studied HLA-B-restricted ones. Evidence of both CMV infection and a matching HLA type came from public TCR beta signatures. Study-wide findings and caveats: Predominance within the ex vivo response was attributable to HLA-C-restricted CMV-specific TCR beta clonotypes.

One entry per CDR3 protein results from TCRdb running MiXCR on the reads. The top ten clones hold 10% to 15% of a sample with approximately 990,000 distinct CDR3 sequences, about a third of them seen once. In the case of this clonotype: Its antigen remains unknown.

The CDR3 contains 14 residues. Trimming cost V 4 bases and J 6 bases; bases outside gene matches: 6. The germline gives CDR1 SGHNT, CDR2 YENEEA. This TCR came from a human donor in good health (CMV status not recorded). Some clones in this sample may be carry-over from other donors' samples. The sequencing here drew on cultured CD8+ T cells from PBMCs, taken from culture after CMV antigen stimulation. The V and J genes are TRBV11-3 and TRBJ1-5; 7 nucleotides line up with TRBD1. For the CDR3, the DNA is TGTGCCAGCAGCTCAGACAGGGTGGGTCAGCCCCAGCATTTT. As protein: CASSSDRVGQPQHF.